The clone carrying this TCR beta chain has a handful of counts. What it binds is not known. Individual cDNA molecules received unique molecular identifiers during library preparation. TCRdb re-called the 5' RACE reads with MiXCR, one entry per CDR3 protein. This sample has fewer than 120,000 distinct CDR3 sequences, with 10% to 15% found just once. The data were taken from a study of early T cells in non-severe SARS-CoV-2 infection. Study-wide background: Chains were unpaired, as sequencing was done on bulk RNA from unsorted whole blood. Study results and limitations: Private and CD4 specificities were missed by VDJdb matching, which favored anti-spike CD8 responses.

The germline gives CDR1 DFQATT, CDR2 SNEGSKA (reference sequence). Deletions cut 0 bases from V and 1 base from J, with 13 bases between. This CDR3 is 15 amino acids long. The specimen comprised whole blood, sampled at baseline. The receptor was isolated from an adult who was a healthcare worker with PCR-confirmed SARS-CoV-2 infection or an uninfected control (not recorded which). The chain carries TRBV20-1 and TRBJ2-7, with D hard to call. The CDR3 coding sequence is TGCAGTGCTAGAGATCTAACGCAAGCATCCTACGAGCAGTACTTC. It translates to CSARDLTQASYEQYF.